Shown below are 21 T cell receptor beta chains from a single sample sequenced in a study of shared clonotypes between healthy human individuals (dated by TCRdb to 2018 to 2021). Library generation was performed with the immunoSEQ multiplex PCR assay. TCRdb took over this immuneACCESS table, retaining in-frame rearrangements with V and J assigned. Such tables are incomplete; in checked studies, under half of the missing clones stem from an unresolved V gene, and the remainder is unexplained. The sample includes hundreds of thousands of clones, with less than 80% observed a single time. The ten most abundant clones make up around 1.8% of the sample. The sample taken for sequencing was memory CD4+ T cells sorted from blood. Interpreted using the paper, the cell subset or site label stands for: CD45RA-negative fraction. These receptors came from a woman aged 25 to 39 in good health.

This clone was counted many times. This same CDR3 is encoded by further DNA sequences in the sample. This chain links TRBV20-1 with TRBJ1-2; D is unresolved. Trimming took off 6 bases at V and 8 bases at J, with 13 bases between the two ends. Germline CDR1 and CDR2: DFQATT and SNEGSKA (reference sequence). The CDR3 consists of 11 residues. The chain's CDR3 is CSASRGVGYTF. The CDR3 nucleotides read TGCAGTGCGTCACGCGGGGTGGGCTACACCTTC.

Regarding this clone: Other DNA sequences in this sample translate to the same CDR3. The chain uses TRBV7-2 and TRBJ2-1, with 10 bases aligning to TRBD1. The CDR3 is 15 amino acids. J lost 4 bases, V lost 1 base, and 1 base had no gene match. Germline V lookup: CDR1 SGHTA, CDR2 FQGNSA. As DNA, the CDR3 is TGTGCCAGCAGCTTAGTGGGACAGGGGTACAATGAGCAGTTCTTC. Translated, it gives CASSLVGQGYNEQFF.

This chain connects TRBV11-2 to TRBJ1-3; D is perhaps TRBD1 (5 bases). Deletions cut 3 bases from V and 0 bases from J, with 12 bases between. CDR3 size: 16 residues. Germline V gene data show CDR1 as SGHAT and CDR2 as FQNNGV. The CDR3, as DNA: TGTGCCAGCAGCTTGCAGGGCGTACCCTCTGGAAACACCATATATTTT. This encodes CASSLQGVPSGNTIYF.

The rearrangement uses TRBV28 and TRBJ1-6; no clear D gene. Germline V gene lookup returns CDR1 MDHEN and CDR2 SYDVKM. This CDR3 comprises 14 residues. The V end lost 6 bases, the J end lost 2 bases, and 8 bases lay between the germline ends. In DNA, the CDR3 is TGTGCCAGCAGAACCGGGACCTATAATTCACCCCTCCACTTT. Translation: CASRTGTYNSPLHF.

The chain couples TRBV5-1 to TRBJ2-3; maybe TRBD2 (6 bases). V was trimmed by 0 bases and J by 2 bases, leaving 13 bases between them. This CDR3 region has 16 residues. Germline CDR1 and CDR2: SGHRS and YFSETQ. The CDR3 reads CASSLGASAYTDTQYF. CDR3 nucleotide sequence: TGCGCCAGCAGCTTGGGGGCTAGCGCCTACACAGATACGCAGTATTTT.

The V and J genes are TRBV27 and TRBJ2-3, with D possibly TRBD1 on 6 matching bases. Germline values: CDR1 MNHEY, CDR2 SMNVEV (reference sequence). Trimming took off 4 bases at V and 2 bases at J, with 19 bases between the two ends. This CDR3 comprises 17 residues. CDR3 DNA sequence: TGTGCCAGCAGTTCTCCGAGGACAGCTCGTCCCACAGATACGCAGTATTTT. Amino acids: CASSSPRTARPTDTQYF.

The genes are TRBV5-1 and TRBJ2-4; D uncertain. CDR1 and CDR2 from the germline V gene are SGHRS and YFSETQ. V was trimmed by 3 bases and J by 2 bases, leaving 6 bases between them. The CDR3 contains 13 residues. The CDR3 DNA reads TGCGCCAGCAGCTATGCCTCCAAAAACATTCAGTACTTC. Amino acids: CASSYASKNIQYF.

The rearrangement uses TRBV6-5 and TRBJ2-3; D remains ambiguous. V was pared by 0 bases and J by 5 bases, with 9 bases between. CDR3 length: 14 residues. Looked up from germline, CDR1 is MNHEY and CDR2 is SVGAGI. Here the CDR3 reads CASSYSTPKDTQYF. The CDR3 region has the DNA TGTGCCAGCAGTTACTCGACACCGAAAGATACGCAGTATTTT.

This clone has a handful of counts. The V and J genes are TRBV6-1 and TRBJ1-2; 7 bases match TRBD1. The CDR3 consists of 13 residues. V lost 3 bases and J lost 6; bases outside the gene matches: 4. Germline assignment: CDR1 MNHNS and CDR2 SASEGT. In nucleotides, the CDR3 is TGTGCCAGCAGTGAGGGACAGCCCGATGGCTACACCTTC. Translated, it gives CASSEGQPDGYTF.

This chain joins TRBV27 and TRBJ1-3, with TRBD1 identical over 7 bases. CDR3 length: 14 residues. Trimming at V came to 5 bases and at J to 2 bases, leaving 3 bases not matched to a gene. The germline gives CDR1 MNHEY, CDR2 SMNVEV (reference sequence). CDR3 region: CASSHTGAGNTIYF. The CDR3 region has the DNA TGTGCCAGCAGTCATACAGGGGCTGGAAACACCATATATTTT.

The genes are TRBV2 and TRBJ1-2; a possible D gene is TRBD1 (5 bases). The CDR3 consists of 14 residues. Trimming removed 3 bases from V and 7 bases from J, with 15 bases in between. The germline V gene has CDR1 SNHLY and CDR2 FYNNEI. The DNA of the CDR3 is TGTGCCAGCAGTGATAGGCAGGGCTCTGGTGGCTACACCTTC. Translating it yields CASSDRQGSGGYTF.

In this sample, this clone turned up once. The CDR3 loop is CAGENRGRNSYYGYTF. CDR3 DNA: TGTGCCGGAGAGAACAGGGGGCGTAATTCTTACTATGGCTACACCTTC. The genes are TRBV11-1 and TRBJ1-2; the match to TRBD1 covers 9 bases. V lost 11 bases to trimming and J lost 3 bases; unmatched junction nucleotides: 16. CDR1 is SGHAT, CDR2 FQDESV, per germline (reference sequence). This CDR3 has 16 amino acids.

J is TRBJ2-7 and V is TRBV19, with D perhaps assigned TRBD1 or TRBD2 (6 bases each). Between the trimmed V and J ends, which lost 5 bases and 1 base, there was a span of 18 bases. Per the germline V gene, CDR1 is LNHDA and CDR2 is SQIVND (reference sequence). The CDR3 runs to 16 residues. The CDR3 loop is CASSPRRQAGSYEQYF. The CDR3 DNA follows: TGTGCCAGTAGTCCGAGGAGACAGGCGGGGTCCTACGAGCAGTACTTC.

The chain carries TRBV30 and TRBJ1-4; D perhaps matches TRBD1 (6 bases). The CDR3 has 15 amino acids. Trimming stripped 3 bases from V and 7 bases from J, with 18 bases between. Per germline, CDR1 GTSNPN and CDR2 SVGIG (reference sequence). CDR3 in DNA: TGTGCCTGGAGCGGGAAAGACGGGGGGCCTGAAAAACTGTTTTTT. As protein: CAWSGKDGGPEKLFF.

This chain uses TRBV5-8 with TRBJ1-2; a weak D match, TRBD1 (6 bases). Germline-derived CDR1 and CDR2 are SGHTS and YDEGEE. The ends were cut back, 0 bases at V and 4 bases at J, with 19 bases in the middle. This CDR3 comprises 17 residues. CDR3 coding DNA: TGTGCCAGCAGCTTGGGGTTAAATGAGGACAGTATCTATGGCTACACCTTC. Its translation is CASSLGLNEDSIYGYTF.

The chain uses TRBV7-2 and TRBJ1-2, with D tentatively TRBD1 (6 bases). The CDR3 runs 13 residues. CDR1 and CDR2 from the germline V gene are SGHTA and FQGNSA. Deletions cut 5 bases from V and 7 bases from J, with 14 bases between. The DNA of the CDR3 is TGTGCCAGCAGCCGGGGGCGGGGTCGTGGCTACACCTTC. Protein sequence: CASSRGRGRGYTF.

V is TRBV27 and J is TRBJ1-5; possibly TRBD1 for D (5 bases). This CDR3 has 14 residues. Germline lookup yields CDR1 MNHEY and CDR2 SMNVEV (reference sequence). V lost 6 bases and J 3 bases, leaving 12 bases between the germline ends. The CDR3 sequence: CASSGTGPNQPQHF. The CDR3 nucleotides read TGTGCCAGCAGCGGGACTGGACCCAATCAGCCCCAGCATTTT.

This clone showed up just once. The rearrangement joins TRBV6-5 to TRBJ1-5; the D is unclear. V was trimmed by 2 bases and J by 9 bases, leaving 14 bases between them. The germline CDR1 and CDR2 sequences are MNHEY and SVGAGI. This CDR3 has 14 residues. CDR3 sequence reads: CASSYQPKTSPQHF. The CDR3, as DNA: TGTGCCAGCAGTTACCAACCCAAGACATCGCCCCAGCATTTT.

This clone was recorded a few times. This sequence joins TRBV14 and TRBJ2-1; D call uncertain. The CDR3 covers 13 residues. V was trimmed by 1 base and J by 10 bases, leaving 11 bases between them. Germline loops: CDR1 SGHDN, CDR2 FVKESK. CDR3 sequence: CASSQGSVTEQFF. Written as DNA, the CDR3 is TGTGCCAGCAGCCAAGGGTCAGTTACCGAGCAGTTCTTC.

The chain recombines TRBV28 with TRBJ2-1; D possibly corresponds to TRBD2 (6 bases). The germline CDR1 and CDR2 sequences are MDHEN and SYDVKM. Deletions cut 6 bases from V and 7 bases from J, with 19 bases between. The CDR3 is made up of 15 amino acids. The CDR3 bases are TGTGCCAGCAGCCTACCGGATAGCGGATCTAATGAGCAGTTCTTC. Amino acid sequence: CASSLPDSGSNEQFF. The full variable domain, with the rest looked up from reference TRBV28 and TRBJ2-1, is DVKVTQSSRYLVKRTGEKVFLECVQDMDHENMFWYRQDPGLGLRLIYFSYDVKMKEKGDIPEGYSVSREKKERFSLILESASTNQTSMYLCASSLPDSGSNEQFFGPGTRLTVL.

V gene TRBV25-1 combines with J gene TRBJ2-3; TRBD2 matches 12 bases. V gave up 5 bases and J gave up 7 bases; unmatched junction bases: 10. Germline V gene lookup returns CDR1 MGHDK and CDR2 SYGVNS. CDR3 length equals 16 residues. The CDR3 is CASSPLTSGGEHTQYF. CDR3 nucleotide sequence: TGTGCCAGCAGTCCACTGACTAGCGGGGGCGAGCATACGCAGTATTTT. Combining the CDR3 with reference TRBV25-1 and TRBJ2-3 gives the whole variable domain EADIYQTPRYLVIGTGKKITLECSQTMGHDKMYWYQQDPGMELHLIHYSYGVNSTEKGDLSSESTVSRIRTEHFPLTLESARPSHTSQYLCASSPLTSGGEHTQYFGPGTRLTVL.